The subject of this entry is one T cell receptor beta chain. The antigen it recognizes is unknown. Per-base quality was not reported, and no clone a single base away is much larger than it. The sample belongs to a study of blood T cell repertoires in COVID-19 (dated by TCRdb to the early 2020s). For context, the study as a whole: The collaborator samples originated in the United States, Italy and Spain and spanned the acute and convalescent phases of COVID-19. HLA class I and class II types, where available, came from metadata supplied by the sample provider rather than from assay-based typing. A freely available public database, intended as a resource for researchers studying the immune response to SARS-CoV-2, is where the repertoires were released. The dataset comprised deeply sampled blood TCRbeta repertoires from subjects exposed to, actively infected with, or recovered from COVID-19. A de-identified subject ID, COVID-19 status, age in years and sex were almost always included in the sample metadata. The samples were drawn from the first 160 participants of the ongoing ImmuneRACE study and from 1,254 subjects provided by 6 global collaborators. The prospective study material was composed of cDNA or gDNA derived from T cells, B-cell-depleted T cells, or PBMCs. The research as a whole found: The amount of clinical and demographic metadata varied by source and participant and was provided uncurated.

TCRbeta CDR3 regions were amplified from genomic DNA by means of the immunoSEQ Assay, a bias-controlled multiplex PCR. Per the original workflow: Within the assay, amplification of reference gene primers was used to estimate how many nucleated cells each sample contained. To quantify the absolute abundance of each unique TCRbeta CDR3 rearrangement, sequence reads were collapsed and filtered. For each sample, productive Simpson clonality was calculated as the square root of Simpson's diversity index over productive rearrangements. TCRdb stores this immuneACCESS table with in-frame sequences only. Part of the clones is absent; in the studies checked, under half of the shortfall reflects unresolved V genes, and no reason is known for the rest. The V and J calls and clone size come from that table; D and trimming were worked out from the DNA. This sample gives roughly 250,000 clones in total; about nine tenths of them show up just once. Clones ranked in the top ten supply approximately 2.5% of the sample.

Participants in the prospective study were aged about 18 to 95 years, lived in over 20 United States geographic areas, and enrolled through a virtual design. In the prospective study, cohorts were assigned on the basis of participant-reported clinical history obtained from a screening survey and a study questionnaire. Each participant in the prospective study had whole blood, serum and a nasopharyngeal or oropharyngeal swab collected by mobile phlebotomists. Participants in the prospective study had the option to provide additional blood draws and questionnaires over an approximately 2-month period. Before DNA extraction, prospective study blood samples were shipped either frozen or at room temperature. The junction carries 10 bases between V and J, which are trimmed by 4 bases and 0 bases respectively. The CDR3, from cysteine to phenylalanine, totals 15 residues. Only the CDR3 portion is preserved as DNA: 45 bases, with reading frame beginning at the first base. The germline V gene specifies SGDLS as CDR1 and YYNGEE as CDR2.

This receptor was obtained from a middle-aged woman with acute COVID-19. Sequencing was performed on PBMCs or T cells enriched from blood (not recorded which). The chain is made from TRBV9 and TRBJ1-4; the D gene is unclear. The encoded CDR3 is CASSPDGSTNEKLFF. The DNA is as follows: TGTGCCAGCAGCCCTGACGGGTCAACTAATGAAAAACTGTTTTTT.